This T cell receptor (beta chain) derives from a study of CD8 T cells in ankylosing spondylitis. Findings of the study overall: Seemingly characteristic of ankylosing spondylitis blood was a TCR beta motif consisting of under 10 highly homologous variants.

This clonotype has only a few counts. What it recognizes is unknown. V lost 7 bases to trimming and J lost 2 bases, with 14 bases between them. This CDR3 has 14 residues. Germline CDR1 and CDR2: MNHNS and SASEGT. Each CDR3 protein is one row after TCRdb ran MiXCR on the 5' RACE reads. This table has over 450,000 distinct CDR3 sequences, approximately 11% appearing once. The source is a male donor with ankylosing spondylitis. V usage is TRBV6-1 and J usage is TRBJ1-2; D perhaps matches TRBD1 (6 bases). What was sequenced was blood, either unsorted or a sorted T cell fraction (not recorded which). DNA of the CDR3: TGTGCCAGCAACCGAAGAGGGGGGAACTATGGCTACACCTTC. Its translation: CASNRRGGNYGYTF.